The entry below describes one T cell receptor beta chain. The target antigen is unknown. The data were produced by immunoSEQ multiplex PCR, yet TCRdb's version contains in-frame clones alone and is incomplete. The data hold over 150,000 clones, with approximately 86% observed a single time. The sample is drawn from a study of cytomegalovirus exposure and HLA in healthy donors. Study observations and caveats: While the bulk of TCR sequences proved rare, some public TCRs turned up in many donors.

Between the trimmed V and J ends, which lost 3 bases and 2 bases, there was a span of 12 bases. Germline CDR1 and CDR2: MGHRA and YSYEKL. The CDR3 contains 15 residues. The study drew the donors from its roughly 120-subject validation cohort, separate from the roughly 710-subject first cohort. Input material: PBMCs. The rearrangement uses TRBV4-1 and TRBJ2-3, with a tentative D call TRBD1 (5 bases). The TCR was taken from a woman aged 18-29 years in good health and CMV-seronegative. The CDR3 region is CASSQKGLHTDTQYF. Here the CDR3 DNA reads TGCGCCAGCAGCCAGAAGGGGCTCCACACAGATACGCAGTATTTT.